These T cell receptor beta chains were read from a single sample in a study of blood T cell repertoires in COVID-19. Data came from immunoSEQ multiplex PCR; TCRdb stores just in-frame clones and leaves some out. The profile shows fewer than 250,000 clones, 80% to 90% of them singletons. The sequenced material came from PBMCs or T cells enriched from blood (not recorded which). Receptors were obtained from a middle-aged woman who had been exposed to COVID-19. Each CDR3 is given with its conserved first and last residue.

cdr3_length v_call cdr3_aa
13 TRBV29-1 CSGEGRGTDTQYF
13 TRBV2 CASSEDKTNGYTF
16 TRBV5-4 CASSSRGGTTQETQYF
18 TRBV6-1 CASSDGIPGLAAVDEQFF
14 TRBV5-1 CASSFGTENTEAFF
16 TRBV5-1 CASSSPGLPSTDTQYF
17 TRBV7-2 CASSLLSPGQGDSPLHF
17 TRBV5-8 CASSLRQGLTGANVLTF
15 TRBV7-6 CASSLAQTTNEKLFF
18 TRBV2 CASSGRREGLAGANVLTF
18 TRBV5-1 CASSLAAVGQGGPGELFF
14 TRBV27 CASSMTGSKGGYTF
15 TRBV5-1 CASSLSLGGNTEAFF
16 TRBV5-1 CASSPTGLGGANVLTF
14 TRBV7-8 CASSIREGNQPQHF